These T cell receptor beta chains were read from a single sample in a study of control samples from healthy donors and cancer patients. TCRdb's copy holds only in-frame clones and misses some; the assay was immunoSEQ multiplex PCR. The sample includes over 100,000 clones, more than 90% of them seen just once. Sample: blood. The source of these receptors is a young man in good health. Each CDR3 is given with its conserved first and last residue. Clone size is not always given. Where it is, it says once, few, many or a class for expanded clones.

>.|TRBV3-1/TRBV3-2
CASSGGGGWPQHF
>.|TRBV5-5
CASSFPGDETQYF
>.|TRBV2
CASRDRPSEASYEQYF
>.|TRBV5-5
CASSPTESSYEQYF
>.|TRBV13
CASSSTGLAGGRMEQYF
>.|TRBV11-1
CASRKRGGIEQFF
>few|TRBV9
CASGGENTEAFF
>.|TRBV7-9
CASTQGGGDGYTF
>.|TRBV6-5
CASSPDRLYEQYF
>.|TRBV11-3
CASSLEQANTGELFF
>.|TRBV30
CAWSRVRSYEQYF
>.|TRBV6-6
CASSDYRGQAKNIQYF
>.|TRBV15
CATSSTPLSYEQYF
>.|TRBV5-4
CASSLRDGSTGELFF
>.|TRBV7-9
CASSLGNNEQFF
>.|TRBV5-4
CASSLRSGTGWSEQYF
>.|TRBV6-5
CASRQGGSNQPQHF
>.|TRBV18
CASSQDRGADTQYF
>.|TRBV5-4
CASRNPSGAADTQYF
>.|TRBV7-3
CASSRQGTNTGELFF
>.|TRBV6-5
CASSGTSCISTRQYF
>.|TRBV28
CASSSRQEAPRVNYGYTF
>.|TRBV9
CASSSSGTSLNEQFF
>.|TRBV7-3
CASSVGTGGKTDTQYF
>.|TRBV3-1/TRBV3-2
CASSHQGEVGNTGELFF
>.|TRBV7-9
CASSPPLKTSGGRNIQYF
>.|TRBV3-1/TRBV3-2
CASSQVDGAKDTGELFF
>.|TRBV5-6
CASSLRERTGSSGYTF
>.|TRBV19
CASSTRIIGKNIQYF
>.|TRBV7-9
CASSFPGYTF
>few|TRBV6-4
CASSLNGNTGELFF
>.|TRBV6-1
CASSEDRVRTEAFF
>.|TRBV14
CASSQVSTEAFF
>.|TRBV2
CASRGTGTFYGYTF
>few|TRBV30
CAWSVIYGYTF
>.|TRBV5-1
CASSLVGQGAYNEQFF
>.|TRBV5-1
CASSDQAGGDTQYF
>.|TRBV5-6
CASTMGVMGREQYF
>.|TRBV6-4
CASSVIVGEKLFF
>.|TRBV11-2
CASSFGTSGGAGETQYF
>.|TRBV19
CASSIETSGPRELFF
>.|TRBV15
CATSAGSTIYF
>.|TRBV9
CASSVTRDRANTGELFF
>.|TRBV6-5
CASRVLAGFGYEQYF
>.|TRBV4-1
CASSHKQGMYDGQYF
>.|TRBV7-5
CVRSCLRGQGDQPQHF
>.|TRBV28
CASSSTYRDHKETQYF
>.|TRBV28
CASSGTGSYNSPLHF
>.|TRBV30
CAWLRGGGSEQYF
>.|TRBV11-1
CASSFGGDTKNIQYF
>.|TRBV2
CASSAGTEYINYGYTF
>.|TRBV15
CATSRDPKVGKLFF
>.|TRBV24-1
CATSESSGGAHNEQFF